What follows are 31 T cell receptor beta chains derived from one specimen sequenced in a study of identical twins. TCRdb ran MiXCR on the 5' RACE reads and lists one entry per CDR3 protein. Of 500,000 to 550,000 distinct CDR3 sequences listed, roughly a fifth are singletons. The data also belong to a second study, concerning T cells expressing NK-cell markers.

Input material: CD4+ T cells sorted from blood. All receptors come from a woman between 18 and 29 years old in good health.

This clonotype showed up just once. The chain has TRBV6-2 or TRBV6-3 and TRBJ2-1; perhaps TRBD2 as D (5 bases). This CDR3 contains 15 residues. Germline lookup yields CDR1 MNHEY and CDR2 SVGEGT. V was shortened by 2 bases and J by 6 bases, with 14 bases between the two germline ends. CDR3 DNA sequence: TGTGCCAGCAGTTACCTGGGGAATCGGGGCAATGAGCAGTTCTTC. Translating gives CASSYLGNRGNEQFF.

The CDR3 DNA sequence: TGTGCCAGCTTGTGGCGCGGAGTGGGGCAAGAGACCCAGTACTTC. Encoded protein: CASLWRGVGQETQYF. The chain has TRBV5-6 and TRBJ2-5; D is unresolved. Trimming removed 7 bases from V and 2 bases from J, with 18 bases in between. The CDR3 is made up of 15 amino acids. Germline loops: CDR1 SGHDT, CDR2 YYEEEE.

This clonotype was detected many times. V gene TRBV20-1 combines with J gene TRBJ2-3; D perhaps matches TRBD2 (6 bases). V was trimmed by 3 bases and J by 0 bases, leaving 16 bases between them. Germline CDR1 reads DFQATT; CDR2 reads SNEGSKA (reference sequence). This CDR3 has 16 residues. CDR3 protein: CSARPSGTLSTDTQYF. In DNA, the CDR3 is TGCAGTGCTAGGCCATCCGGGACTTTGAGCACAGATACGCAGTATTTT.

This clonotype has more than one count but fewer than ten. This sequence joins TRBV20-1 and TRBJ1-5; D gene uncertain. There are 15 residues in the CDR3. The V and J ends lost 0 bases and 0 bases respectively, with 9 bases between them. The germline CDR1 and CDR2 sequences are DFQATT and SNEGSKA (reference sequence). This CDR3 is CSARDAHYSNQPQHF. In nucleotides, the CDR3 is TGCAGTGCTAGAGATGCCCATTATAGCAATCAGCCCCAGCATTTT.

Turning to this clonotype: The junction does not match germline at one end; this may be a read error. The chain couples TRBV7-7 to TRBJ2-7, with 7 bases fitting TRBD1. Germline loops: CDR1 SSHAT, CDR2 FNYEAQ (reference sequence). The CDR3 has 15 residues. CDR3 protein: CASSLFAGGNYEQYF. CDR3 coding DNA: TGTGCTAGCAGCTTATTTGCAGGGGGAAACTACGAGCAGTACTTC.

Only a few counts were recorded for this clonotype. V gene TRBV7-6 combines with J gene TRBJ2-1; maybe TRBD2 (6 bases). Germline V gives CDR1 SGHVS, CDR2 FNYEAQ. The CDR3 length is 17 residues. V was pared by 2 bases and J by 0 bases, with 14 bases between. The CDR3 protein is CASSLRGRRSSYNEQFF. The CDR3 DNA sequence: TGTGCCAGCAGCTTACGGGGGAGAAGGAGCTCCTACAATGAGCAGTTCTTC. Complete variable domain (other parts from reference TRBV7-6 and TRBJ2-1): GAGVSQSPRYKVTKRGQDVALRCDPISGHVSLYWYRQALGQGPEFLTYFNYEAQQDKSGLPNDRFSAERPEGSISTLTIQRTEQRDSAMYRCASSLRGRRSSYNEQFFGPGTRLTVL.

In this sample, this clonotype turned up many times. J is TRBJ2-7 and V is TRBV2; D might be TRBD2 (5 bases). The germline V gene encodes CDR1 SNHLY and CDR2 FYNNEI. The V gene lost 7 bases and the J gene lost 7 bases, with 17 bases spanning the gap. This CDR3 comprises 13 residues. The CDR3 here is CASNDVGEVEQYF. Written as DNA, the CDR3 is TGTGCCAGCAATGATGTGGGAGAAGTGGAGCAGTACTTC.

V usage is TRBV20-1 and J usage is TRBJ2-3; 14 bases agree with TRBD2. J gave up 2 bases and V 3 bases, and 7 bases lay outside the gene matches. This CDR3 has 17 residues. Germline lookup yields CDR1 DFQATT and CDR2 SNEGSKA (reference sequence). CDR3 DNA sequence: TGCAGTGCTAGTGGACTAGCGGGAGGTCGTAACACAGATACGCAGTATTTT. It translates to CSASGLAGGRNTDTQYF.

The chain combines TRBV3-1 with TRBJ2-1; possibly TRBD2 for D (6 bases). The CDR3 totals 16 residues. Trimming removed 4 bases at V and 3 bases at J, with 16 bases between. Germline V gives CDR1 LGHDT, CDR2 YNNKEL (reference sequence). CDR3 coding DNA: TGTGCCAGCAGCCCCCGTGGGGGGAATTTCTACAATGAGCAGTTCTTC. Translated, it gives CASSPRGGNFYNEQFF.

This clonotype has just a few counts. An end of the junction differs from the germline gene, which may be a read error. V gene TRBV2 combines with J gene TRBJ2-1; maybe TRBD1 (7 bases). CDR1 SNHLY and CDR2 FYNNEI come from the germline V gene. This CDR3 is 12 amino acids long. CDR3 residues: CAGSRGANEQFF. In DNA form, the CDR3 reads TGTGCCGGCAGCAGGGGGGCGAATGAGCAGTTCTTC.

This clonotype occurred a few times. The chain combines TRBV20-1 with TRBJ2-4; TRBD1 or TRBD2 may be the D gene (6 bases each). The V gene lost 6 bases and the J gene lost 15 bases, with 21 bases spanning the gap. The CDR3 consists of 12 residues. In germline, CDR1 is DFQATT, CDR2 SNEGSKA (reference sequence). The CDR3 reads CSAYRDGGFWYF. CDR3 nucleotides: TGCAGTGCCTACAGGGACGGGGGTTTCTGGTACTTC.

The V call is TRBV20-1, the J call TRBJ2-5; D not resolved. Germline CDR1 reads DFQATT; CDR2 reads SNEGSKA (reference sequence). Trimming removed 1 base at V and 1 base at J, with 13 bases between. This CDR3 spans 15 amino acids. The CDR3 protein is CSARVRPGRQETQYF. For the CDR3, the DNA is TGCAGTGCTAGAGTCAGACCGGGCCGCCAAGAGACCCAGTACTTC.

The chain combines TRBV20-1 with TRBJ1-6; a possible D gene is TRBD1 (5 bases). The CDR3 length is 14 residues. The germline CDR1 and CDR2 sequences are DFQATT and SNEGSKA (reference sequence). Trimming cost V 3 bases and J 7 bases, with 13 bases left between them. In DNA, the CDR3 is TGCAGTGCTAGCGTGGGGCGCACAAATTCACCCCTCCACTTT. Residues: CSASVGRTNSPLHF.

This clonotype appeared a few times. CDR3 bases: TGTGCCAGCAGCCCGGGCCCGCTCTATGGCTACACCTTC. As protein: CASSPGPLYGYTF. The chain joins TRBV28 to TRBJ1-2; no firm D call. CDR1 is MDHEN and CDR2 is SYDVKM in the germline V gene. Between the trimmed V and J ends, which lost 6 bases and 4 bases, there was a span of 12 bases. There are 13 residues in the CDR3.

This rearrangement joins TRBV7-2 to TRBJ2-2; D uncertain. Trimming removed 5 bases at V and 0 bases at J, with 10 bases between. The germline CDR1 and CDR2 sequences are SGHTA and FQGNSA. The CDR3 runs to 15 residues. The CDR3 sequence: CASSPTPANTGELFF. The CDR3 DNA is TGTGCCAGCAGCCCTACTCCTGCGAACACCGGGGAGCTGTTTTTT.

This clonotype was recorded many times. For the CDR3, the DNA is TGCAGCGTTGAAGAGAGGGGTCCCTACAATGAGCAGTTCTTC. It translates to CSVEERGPYNEQFF. This rearrangement joins TRBV29-1 to TRBJ2-1, with D tentatively TRBD1 or TRBD2 (5 bases each). The CDR3 is made up of 14 amino acids. V lost 0 bases to trimming and J lost 2 bases, with 8 bases between them. Germline loops: CDR1 SQVTM, CDR2 ANQGSEA.

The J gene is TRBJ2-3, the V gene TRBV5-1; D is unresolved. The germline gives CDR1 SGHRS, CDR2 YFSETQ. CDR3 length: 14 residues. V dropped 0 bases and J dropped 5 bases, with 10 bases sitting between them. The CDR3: CASSLGYERDTQYF. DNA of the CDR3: TGCGCCAGCAGCTTGGGATACGAAAGAGATACGCAGTATTTT. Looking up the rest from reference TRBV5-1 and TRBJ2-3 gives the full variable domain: KAGVTQTPRYLIKTRGQQVTLSCSPISGHRSVSWYQQTPGQGLQFLFEYFSETQRNKGNFPGRFSGRQFSNSRSEMNVSTLELGDSALYLCASSLGYERDTQYFGPGTRLTVL.

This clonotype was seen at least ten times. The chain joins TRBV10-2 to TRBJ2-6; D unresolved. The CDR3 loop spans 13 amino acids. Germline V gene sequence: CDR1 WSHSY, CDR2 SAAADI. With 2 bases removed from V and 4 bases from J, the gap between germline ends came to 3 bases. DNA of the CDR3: TGCGCCAGCAGTGAGCCGGGGGCCAACGTCCTGACTTTC. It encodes CASSEPGANVLTF.

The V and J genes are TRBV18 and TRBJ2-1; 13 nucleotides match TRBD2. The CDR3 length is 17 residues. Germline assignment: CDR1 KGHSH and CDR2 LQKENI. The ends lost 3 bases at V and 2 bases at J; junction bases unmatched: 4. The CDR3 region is CASSPLTSGRAYNEQFF. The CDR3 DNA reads TGTGCCAGCTCACCGCTCACTAGCGGGAGGGCCTACAATGAGCAGTTCTTC.

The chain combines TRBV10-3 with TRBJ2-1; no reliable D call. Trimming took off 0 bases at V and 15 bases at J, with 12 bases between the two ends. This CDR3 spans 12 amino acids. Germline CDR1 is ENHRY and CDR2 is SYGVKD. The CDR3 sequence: CAISESAIPPFF. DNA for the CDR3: TGTGCCATCAGTGAGTCGGCAATACCCCCGTTCTTC.

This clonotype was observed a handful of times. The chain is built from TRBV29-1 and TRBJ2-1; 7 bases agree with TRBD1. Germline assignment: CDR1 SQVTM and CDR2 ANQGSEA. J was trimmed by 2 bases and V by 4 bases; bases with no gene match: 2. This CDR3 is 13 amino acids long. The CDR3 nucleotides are TGCAGCGTTGGAGGGGGCCCCTACAATGAGCAGTTCTTC. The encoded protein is CSVGGGPYNEQFF.

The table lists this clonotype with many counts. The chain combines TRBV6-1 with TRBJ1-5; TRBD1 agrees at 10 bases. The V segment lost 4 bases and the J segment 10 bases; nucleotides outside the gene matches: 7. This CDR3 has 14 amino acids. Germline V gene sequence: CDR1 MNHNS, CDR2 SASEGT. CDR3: CASSAGTGVSPQHF. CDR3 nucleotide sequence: TGTGCCAGCAGTGCCGGGACAGGGGTATCCCCCCAGCATTTT.

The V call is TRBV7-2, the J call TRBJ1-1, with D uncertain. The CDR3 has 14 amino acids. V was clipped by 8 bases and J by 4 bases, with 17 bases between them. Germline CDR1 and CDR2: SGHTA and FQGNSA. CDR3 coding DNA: TGTGCCAGCCGCCTCGCCTTCGGGGTCACTGAAGCTTTCTTT. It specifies CASRLAFGVTEAFF. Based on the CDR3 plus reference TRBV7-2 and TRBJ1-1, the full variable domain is GAGVSQSPSNKVTEKGKDVELRCDPISGHTALYWYRQSLGQGLEFLIYFQGNSAPDKSGLPSDRFSAERTGGSVSTLTIQRTQQEDSAVYLCASRLAFGVTEAFFGQGTRLTVV.

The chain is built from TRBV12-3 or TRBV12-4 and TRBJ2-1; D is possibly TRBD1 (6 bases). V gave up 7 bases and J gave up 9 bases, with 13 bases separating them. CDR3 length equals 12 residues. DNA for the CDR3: TGTGCCAGCACCCTGAGGGGGTTTGAGCAGTTCTTC. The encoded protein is CASTLRGFEQFF.

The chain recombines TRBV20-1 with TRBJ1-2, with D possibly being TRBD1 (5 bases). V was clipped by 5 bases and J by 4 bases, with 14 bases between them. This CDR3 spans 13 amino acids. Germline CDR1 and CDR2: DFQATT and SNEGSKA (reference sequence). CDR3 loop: CSALDRIRYGYTF. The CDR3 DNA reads TGCAGTGCTCTCGACAGAATACGCTATGGCTACACCTTC.

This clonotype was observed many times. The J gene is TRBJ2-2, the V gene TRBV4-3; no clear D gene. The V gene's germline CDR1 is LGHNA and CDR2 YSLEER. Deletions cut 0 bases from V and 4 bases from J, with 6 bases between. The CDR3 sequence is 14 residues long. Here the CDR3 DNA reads TGCGCCAGCAGCCAAGATAGGCGCACCGGGGAGCTGTTTTTT. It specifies CASSQDRRTGELFF.

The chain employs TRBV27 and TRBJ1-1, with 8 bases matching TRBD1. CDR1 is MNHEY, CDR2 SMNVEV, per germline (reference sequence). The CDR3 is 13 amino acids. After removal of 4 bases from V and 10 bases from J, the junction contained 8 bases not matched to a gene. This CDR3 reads CASSSTQGAPAFF. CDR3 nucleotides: TGTGCCAGCAGTTCTACGCAGGGGGCACCAGCTTTCTTT.

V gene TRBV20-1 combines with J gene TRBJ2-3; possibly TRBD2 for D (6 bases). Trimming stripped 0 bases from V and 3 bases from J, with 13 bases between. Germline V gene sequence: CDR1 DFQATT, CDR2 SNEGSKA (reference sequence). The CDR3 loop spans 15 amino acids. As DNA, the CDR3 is TGCAGTGCTAGAGATCAGCGGGCAGGGACAGATACGCAGTATTTT. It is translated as CSARDQRAGTDTQYF.

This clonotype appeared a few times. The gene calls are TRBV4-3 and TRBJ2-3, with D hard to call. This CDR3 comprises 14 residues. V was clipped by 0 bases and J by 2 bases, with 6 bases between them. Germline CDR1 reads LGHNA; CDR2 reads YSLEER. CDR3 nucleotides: TGCGCCAGCAGCCAAGATCCTTACACAGATACGCAGTATTTT. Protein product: CASSQDPYTDTQYF.

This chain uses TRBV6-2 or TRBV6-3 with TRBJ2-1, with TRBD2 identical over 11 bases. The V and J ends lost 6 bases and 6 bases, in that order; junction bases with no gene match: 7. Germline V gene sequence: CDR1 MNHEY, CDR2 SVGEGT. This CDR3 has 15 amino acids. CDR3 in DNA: TGTGCCAGCAGAACCGGGACTAGCGGTAGCAATGAGCAGTTCTTC. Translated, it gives CASRTGTSGSNEQFF.

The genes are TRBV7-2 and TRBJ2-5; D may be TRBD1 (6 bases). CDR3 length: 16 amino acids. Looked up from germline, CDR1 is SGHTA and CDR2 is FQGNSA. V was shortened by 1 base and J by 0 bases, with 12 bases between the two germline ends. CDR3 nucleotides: TGTGCCAGCAGCTTAGTCCGAGGGACAAACCAAGAGACCCAGTACTTC. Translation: CASSLVRGTNQETQYF. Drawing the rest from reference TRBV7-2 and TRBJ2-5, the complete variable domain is GAGVSQSPSNKVTEKGKDVELRCDPISGHTALYWYRQSLGQGLEFLIYFQGNSAPDKSGLPSDRFSAERTGGSVSTLTIQRTQQEDSAVYLCASSLVRGTNQETQYFGPGTRLLVL.